What follows is one T cell receptor (beta chain) and its context. Authors' processing steps: Estimation of nucleated cell counts was performed using reference gene primer amplification. Clones were sequenced by immunoSEQ multiplex PCR, and TCRdb holds only the in-frame ones, with some missing. V and J calls and clone size are copied from that table; D and trimming were computed from the DNA. The table includes just over 95,000 clones, roughly 82% detected once. The CDR3 loop spans 16 amino acids. V lost 2 bases and J 5 bases, leaving 16 bases between the germline ends. Germline V gene sequence: CDR1 MGHDK, CDR2 SYGVNS. The sample is drawn from a study of blood T cell repertoires in COVID-19. Study as a whole: T cells, B-cell-depleted T cells, or PBMCs provided the cDNA or gDNA that served as material.

This TCR derives from a man older than 75 with acute or convalescent COVID-19. Sequencing used peripheral blood. The V call is TRBV25-1, the J call TRBJ1-3; D is unclear. As DNA, the CDR3 is TGTGCCAGCAGTGAAACGTTGGGCGAATCCCGAAACACCATATATTTT. Its protein is CASSETLGESRNTIYF. The entire variable domain, with the rest obtained from reference TRBV25-1 and TRBJ1-3, is as follows: EADIYQTPRYLVIGTGKKITLECSQTMGHDKMYWYQQDPGMELHLIHYSYGVNSTEKGDLSSESTVSRIRTEHFPLTLESARPSHTSQYLCASSETLGESRNTIYFGEGSWLTVV.